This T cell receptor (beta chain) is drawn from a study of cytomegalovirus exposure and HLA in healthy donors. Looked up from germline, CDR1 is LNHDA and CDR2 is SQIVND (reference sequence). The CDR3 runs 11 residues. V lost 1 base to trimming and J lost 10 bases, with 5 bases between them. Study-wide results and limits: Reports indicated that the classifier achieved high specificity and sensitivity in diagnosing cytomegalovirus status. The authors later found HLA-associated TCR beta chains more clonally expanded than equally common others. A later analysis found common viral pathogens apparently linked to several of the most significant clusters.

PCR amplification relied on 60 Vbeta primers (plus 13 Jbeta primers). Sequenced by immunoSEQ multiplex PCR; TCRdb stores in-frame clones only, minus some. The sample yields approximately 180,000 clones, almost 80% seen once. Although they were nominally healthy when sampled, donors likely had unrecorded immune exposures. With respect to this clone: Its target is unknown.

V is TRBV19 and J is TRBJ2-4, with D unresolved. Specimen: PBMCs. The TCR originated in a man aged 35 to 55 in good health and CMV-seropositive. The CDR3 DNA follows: TGTGCCAGTAGTATAGGGGCGATTCAGTACTTC. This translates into CASSIGAIQYF.